This T cell receptor beta chain is from a study of cytomegalovirus exposure and HLA in healthy donors. Study-wide points: The study listed around 150 cytomegalovirus-associated TCR beta chains.

Regarding this clone: Its antigen is still unknown.

The study ran its PCR with 60 Vbeta and 13 Jbeta primers. Produced via immunoSEQ multiplex PCR; TCRdb's table is partial and in-frame only. The repertoire holds 150,000 to 200,000 clones, with about 75% as singletons. This CDR3 spans 19 amino acids. Looked up from germline, CDR1 is SGHRS and CDR2 is YFSETQ. V was pared by 0 bases and J by 5 bases, with 24 bases between. The V and J genes are TRBV5-1 and TRBJ2-1, with D uncertain. This receptor was obtained from a woman aged 40 to 49 in good health and CMV-seropositive. Source material: PBMCs. The CDR3 coding sequence is TGCGCCAGCAGCTTGGCCCCCATTTATTGGCGGAACGTTAACAATGAGCAGTTCTTC. Its translation is CASSLAPIYWRNVNNEQFF.